This T cell receptor beta chain derives from a study of technical replicates of blood from a few donors. Libraries were prepared by immunoSEQ multiplex PCR; TCRdb keeps only in-frame clonotypes and omits some of them. The sample has some 48,000 clones, approximately 95% seen once. Sequencing was done on a sample of T cells isolated from PBMCs. The TCR originated in a human donor in good health.

This chain's CDR3 is CASSSYRVVREKLFF. The CDR3 nucleotides are TGTGCCAGCAGCTCGTACAGGGTGGTCAGGGAAAAACTGTTTTTT. The chain couples TRBV7-9 to TRBJ1-4, with D possibly matching TRBD1 (6 bases). The germline gives CDR1 SEHNR, CDR2 FQNEAQ (reference sequence). V lost 4 bases to trimming and J lost 8 bases, with 17 bases between them. The CDR3 covers 15 residues. Full variable domain (rest looked up from reference TRBV7-9 and TRBJ1-4): DTGVSQNPRHKITKRGQNVTFRCDPISEHNRLYWYRQTLGQGPEFLTYFQNEAQLEKSRLLSDRFSAERPKGSFSTLEIQRTEQGDSAMYLCASSSYRVVREKLFFGSGTQLSVL.